This T cell receptor (beta chain) appears in the sequencing data of a study of monozygotic twins with inflammatory bowel disease. Per germline, CDR1 MDHEN and CDR2 SYDVKM. CDR3 length: 12 amino acids. Following a re-call of the 5' RACE reads, TCRdb has one entry per CDR3 protein and lacks DNA. The sample data list under 200,000 distinct CDR3 sequences. This sequence originates from a human donor with ulcerative colitis or Crohn's disease, or a healthy co-twin of an affected twin (not recorded which). The material sequenced was blood. V usage is TRBV28 and J usage is TRBJ2-1; TCRdb calls TRBD2, which cannot be checked without DNA. The chain's CDR3 is CASSQRTTVQFF.